The 20 T cell receptor beta chains below were found in one sample sequenced in a study of T cells after yellow fever vaccination. MiXCR was run by TCRdb on the 5' RACE reads, yielding one entry per CDR3 protein. The table has more than 200,000 distinct CDR3 sequences, roughly 3.5% seen once. The sequencing used PBMCs, collected 15 days after the yellow fever booster vaccination. These receptors all come from a man younger than 35 who received the YFV17D yellow fever vaccine.

This clonotype has a handful of counts. The V and J genes are TRBV12-3 or TRBV12-4 and TRBJ2-3; 7 nucleotides line up with TRBD1. V lost 4 bases and J lost 0; bases outside the gene matches: 19. CDR3 size: 20 residues. The CDR3, as DNA: TGTGCCAGCAGTTCCAAAGGGGACAGACAGCCGAACACTAGCACAGATACGCAGTATTTT. Residues: CASSSKGDRQPNTSTDTQYF.

In its sample, this clonotype was seen many times. This chain joins TRBV10-3 and TRBJ2-2, with D unclear. The CDR3 is 14 amino acids. Trimming pared 3 bases from V and 6 bases from J, leaving 11 bases between. Germline V lookup: CDR1 ENHRY, CDR2 SYGVKD. In DNA form, the CDR3 reads TGTGCCATCAGTGAATGGGAAAAGGCCGGGGAGCTGTTTTTT. Its protein product is CAISEWEKAGELFF.

This clonotype was seen more than once but under ten times. This rearrangement joins TRBV20-1 to TRBJ2-3; 7 bases fit TRBD1. The CDR3 sequence is 12 residues long. From germline, CDR1 is DFQATT and CDR2 SNEGSKA (reference sequence). V was clipped by 7 bases and J by 6 bases; unmatched bases: 7. The CDR3 here is CSGEGARDTQYF. CDR3 coding DNA: TGCAGTGGTGAGGGGGCAAGGGATACGCAGTATTTT.

As concerns this clonotype: This may come from a read error, since a much larger clone is one base off. The V call is TRBV7-2, the J call TRBJ1-4; D uncertain. Germline assignment: CDR1 SGHTA and CDR2 FQGNSA. The CDR3 is 15 amino acids. The DNA for the CDR3 is TGTGCCAGCAGCTTAGGGGTTAGGACGCAGGAAAATCTGTTTTTT. Translating it yields CASSLGVRTQENLFF.

The chain combines TRBV14 with TRBJ2-7; D is ambiguous. Germline V gene lookup returns CDR1 SGHDN and CDR2 FVKESK. CDR3 length: 14 amino acids. Trimming cost V 3 bases and J 2 bases, with 11 bases left between them. This chain's CDR3 is CASSQTRSAYEQYF. The CDR3 bases are TGTGCCAGCAGCCAGACCCGATCGGCCTACGAGCAGTACTTC.

This clonotype occurred many times. J is TRBJ1-6 and V is TRBV5-1, with TRBD1 matching over 9 bases. The germline gives CDR1 SGHRS, CDR2 YFSETQ. The CDR3 is 14 amino acids. The ends lost 4 bases at V and 8 bases at J; junction bases unmatched: 4. CDR3 residues: CASSDTGGDSPLHF. CDR3 bases: TGCGCCAGCAGCGACACAGGGGGCGATTCACCCCTCCACTTT.

This clonotype was observed at least ten times. The chain carries TRBV5-1 and TRBJ1-1, with unresolved D. CDR1 SGHRS and CDR2 YFSETQ come from the germline V gene. Trimming took off 4 bases at V and 0 bases at J, with 10 bases between the two ends. The CDR3 is made up of 14 amino acids. CDR3: CASSPLGLNTEAFF. DNA of the CDR3: TGCGCCAGCAGCCCCCTGGGGTTGAACACTGAAGCTTTCTTT.

In this sample, this clonotype turned up many times. V usage is TRBV5-1 and J usage is TRBJ1-1, with TRBD1 matching over 7 bases. Unmatched junction bases numbered 10, after V lost 7 bases and J lost 4 bases. Germline V gene lookup returns CDR1 SGHRS and CDR2 YFSETQ. The CDR3 contains 14 residues. The CDR3 sequence: CASWDSRWSTEAFF. CDR3 DNA sequence: TGCGCCAGCTGGGACAGCCGATGGAGCACTGAAGCTTTCTTT.

This clonotype occurred many times. The V gene is TRBV4-3, the J gene TRBJ1-3; D possibly corresponds to TRBD1 (5 bases). Trimming left V 0 bases short and J 3 bases short, with 9 bases between. This CDR3 is built from 15 residues. The germline V gene has CDR1 LGHNA and CDR2 YSLEER. The CDR3 sequence is CASSQDGADGNTIYF. In DNA, the CDR3 is TGCGCCAGCAGCCAAGATGGGGCGGATGGAAACACCATATATTTT.

This clonotype was counted at least ten times. The chain couples TRBV29-1 to TRBJ1-2; TRBD1 matches at 12 bases. Trimming at V came to 6 bases and at J to 13 bases, leaving 12 bases not matched to a gene. The CDR3 extends over 13 amino acids. Germline V lookup: CDR1 SQVTM, CDR2 ANQGSEA. The CDR3 DNA reads as TGCAGCGTAACCGGGACAGGGGGCCCAAATCCCACCTTC. It codes for CSVTGTGGPNPTF.

There are many counts of this clonotype. This rearrangement joins TRBV7-2 to TRBJ1-5; 10 bases line up with TRBD1. V lost 3 bases to trimming and J lost 2 bases; unmatched junction nucleotides: 4. The germline gives CDR1 SGHTA, CDR2 FQGNSA. The CDR3 loop spans 16 amino acids. DNA for the CDR3: TGTGCCAGCAGCTTCTCCGGGACAGGGGGCAATCAGCCCCAGCATTTT. The encoded protein is CASSFSGTGGNQPQHF.

The V call is TRBV4-1, the J call TRBJ1-5; a weak D match, TRBD1 (5 bases). The V end lost 0 bases, the J end lost 6 bases, and 12 bases lay between the germline ends. CDR1 and CDR2 (germline): MGHRA, YSYEKL. This CDR3 is built from 15 residues. This chain's CDR3 is CASSQDEGRGQPQHF. In DNA form, the CDR3 reads TGCGCCAGCAGCCAAGATGAGGGGCGCGGTCAGCCCCAGCATTTT.

This clonotype was observed at least ten times. The rearrangement uses TRBV25-1 and TRBJ1-5; D not certain. Per germline, CDR1 MGHDK and CDR2 SYGVNS. Trimming left V 7 bases short and J 2 bases short, with 15 bases between. This CDR3 region has 15 residues. DNA of the CDR3: TGTGCCAGCATCCGGGTGAACCGAGGCAATCAGCCCCAGCATTTT. It translates to CASIRVNRGNQPQHF.

This clonotype was counted many times. The chain uses TRBV5-1 and TRBJ2-1; 8 nucleotides align to TRBD2. The CDR3 runs 15 residues. V lost 4 bases and J lost 3; bases outside the gene matches: 6. Germline loops: CDR1 SGHRS, CDR2 YFSETQ. CDR3: CASSAGGTSYNEQFF. CDR3 DNA: TGCGCCAGCAGCGCGGGGGGCACCAGCTACAATGAGCAGTTCTTC.

This clonotype was counted ten times or more. The rearrangement uses TRBV19 and TRBJ1-1, with 7 bases aligning to TRBD1. Trimming at V came to 7 bases and at J to 10 bases, leaving 12 bases not matched to a gene. CDR3 length: 13 residues. Germline values: CDR1 LNHDA, CDR2 SQIVND (reference sequence). The CDR3 coding sequence is TGTGCCAGTATCGATGGGACAGCGGGACCAGCTTTCTTT. This encodes CASIDGTAGPAFF.

This clonotype appeared many times. The genes are TRBV20-1 and TRBJ2-3; 11 nucleotides match TRBD2. The junction had 8 bases not matched to a gene; V was cut back by 3 bases and J by 6 bases. Per germline, CDR1 DFQATT and CDR2 SNEGSKA (reference sequence). The CDR3 is 15 residues long. The CDR3 region has the DNA TGCAGTGCTAGCCAGACTAGCGGGGTTGGGGATACGCAGTATTTT. Protein: CSASQTSGVGDTQYF.

This clonotype was seen ten or more times. The rearrangement uses TRBV6-2 or TRBV6-3 and TRBJ1-2, with D unresolved. V was trimmed by 2 bases and J by 6 bases, leaving 10 bases between them. The CDR3 has 13 residues. Germline V gene lookup returns CDR1 MNHEY and CDR2 SVGEGT. Here the CDR3 DNA reads TGTGCCAGCAGTTACGGCCAGGAGGATGGCTACACCTTC. Encoded protein: CASSYGQEDGYTF.

This clonotype was counted at least ten times. V and J are TRBV6-2 or TRBV6-3 and TRBJ2-1, with D perhaps matching TRBD2 (7 bases). V was pared by 7 bases and J by 4 bases, with 14 bases between. CDR1 is MNHEY and CDR2 is SVGEGT in the germline V gene. The CDR3 length is 14 residues. CDR3 amino acids: CASTGRGAYNEQFF. CDR3 coding DNA: TGTGCCAGCACGGGACGGGGGGCATACAATGAGCAGTTCTTC.

In its sample, this clonotype was seen many times. The chain links TRBV6-6 to TRBJ1-1; 9 bases are a match to TRBD1. The CDR3 length is 17 residues. CDR1 MNHNY and CDR2 SVGAGI come from the germline V gene (reference sequence). V shed 4 bases, J shed 1 base, and the junction held 10 bases outside the gene matches. This CDR3 is CASSSAGQGGSNTEAFF. CDR3 in DNA: TGTGCCAGCAGTTCCGCGGGACAGGGCGGGTCGAACACTGAAGCTTTCTTT.

This clonotype was seen many times. This chain uses TRBV5-1 with TRBJ2-1, with 8 bases fitting TRBD1. Unmatched junction bases numbered 5, after V lost 0 bases and J lost 0 bases. The V gene's germline CDR1 is SGHRS and CDR2 YFSETQ. The CDR3 is made up of 17 amino acids. CDR3 in amino acids: CASSLARGTGSYNEQFF. The CDR3 DNA reads TGCGCCAGCAGCTTGGCCCGGGGGACAGGCTCCTACAATGAGCAGTTCTTC.